This TCR beta chain was observed in a study of PD-1 blockade in classical Hodgkin lymphoma. Assay: immunoSEQ multiplex PCR; the TCRdb copy retains only in-frame clones and omits some. The sample records 100,000 or so clones, roughly 90% being singletons. Brentuximab vedotin exposure varied among the patients, all of whom had relapsed after autologous stem cell transplantation. The V and J ends lost 1 base and 2 bases respectively, with 8 bases between them. Germline CDR1 MNHNY, CDR2 SVGAGI (reference sequence). The CDR3 contains 14 residues. This receptor was obtained from a human donor with classical Hodgkin lymphoma. The sequencing here drew on peripheral blood mononuclear cells (PBMCs), taken before the second cycle of nivolumab. V and J are TRBV6-6 and TRBJ1-2; the D gene is possibly TRBD1 (6 bases). CDR3 DNA: TGTGCCAGCAGTTACTACCAGGGGAACTATGGCTACACCTTC. It encodes CASSYYQGNYGYTF.